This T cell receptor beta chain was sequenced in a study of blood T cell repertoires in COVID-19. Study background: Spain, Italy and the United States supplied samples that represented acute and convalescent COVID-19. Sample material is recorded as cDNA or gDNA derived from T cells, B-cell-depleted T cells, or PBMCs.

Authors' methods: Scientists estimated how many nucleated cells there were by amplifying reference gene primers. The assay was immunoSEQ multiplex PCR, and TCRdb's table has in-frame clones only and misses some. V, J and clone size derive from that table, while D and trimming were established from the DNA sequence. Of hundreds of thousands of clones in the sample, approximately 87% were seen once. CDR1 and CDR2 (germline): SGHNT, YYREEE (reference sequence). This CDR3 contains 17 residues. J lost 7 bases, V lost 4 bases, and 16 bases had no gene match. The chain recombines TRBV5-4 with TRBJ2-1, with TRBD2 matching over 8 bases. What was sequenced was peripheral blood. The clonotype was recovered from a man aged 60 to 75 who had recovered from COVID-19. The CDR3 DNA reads TGTGCCAGCAGCCACAAGCGGCCAGCGGGAGTTGGAAATGAGCAGTTCTTC. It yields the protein CASSHKRPAGVGNEQFF.